This TCR beta chain was captured in a study of shared clonotypes between healthy human individuals. About the study: Per donor, three plates held CD4 naive cells, three held CD4 memory, two held CD8 naive and one held CD8 memory.

This CDR3 contains 15 residues. V lost 0 bases, J lost 9 bases, and 15 bases lay in between. Per the germline V gene, CDR1 is LNHNV and CDR2 is YYDKDF (reference sequence). Broader study findings: The small donor group covered limited genetic and exposure diversity.

The assay was immunoSEQ multiplex PCR, and TCRdb's table has in-frame clones only and misses some. The top ten hold over 1.5% of the sample, which has roughly 700,000 clones, over 65% seen once. With regard to this clone: As yet, its antigen is unknown.

What was sequenced was memory CD4+ T cells sorted from blood. Subset described: CD45RA-negative fraction. The clonotype originates from a woman aged 25 to 39 in good health. The chain joins TRBV15 to TRBJ2-1; D assignment may be TRBD1 or TRBD2 (5 bases each). In nucleotides, the CDR3 is TGTGCCACCAGCAGAGAGTTGGTCGGTGGGGGTGAGCAGTTCTTC. It is translated as CATSRELVGGGEQFF.